The 9 T cell receptor beta chains reported below all come from one sample, sequenced in a study of ipilimumab plus nivolumab after autologous stem cell transplantation. TCRdb's copy holds only in-frame clones and misses some; the assay was immunoSEQ multiplex PCR. This sample yields fewer than 95,000 clones, of which 83% are seen a single time; less than 2.5% belongs to the top ten. The source material was PBMCs, sampled in a trial of ipilimumab plus nivolumab as post-transplant consolidation. Every receptor here comes from a male donor with diffuse large B-cell lymphoma.

The chain couples TRBV7-2 to TRBJ2-5; TRBD2 aligns across 9 bases. Germline V lookup: CDR1 SGHTA, CDR2 FQGNSA. This CDR3 is 17 amino acids long. The J segment lost 5 bases and the V segment lost 2 bases, leaving 12 bases of the junction unmatched. The CDR3 sequence: CASSLLGGGAIRETQYF. The CDR3, as DNA: TGTGCCAGCAGCTTATTGGGCGGGGGGGCGATCCGGGAGACCCAGTACTTC.

The table lists this clone with a count of one. J is TRBJ1-1 and V is TRBV19, with D uncertain. V dropped 5 bases and J dropped 1 base, with 11 bases sitting between them. This CDR3 spans 14 amino acids. Germline V gives CDR1 LNHDA, CDR2 SQIVND (reference sequence). In DNA form, the CDR3 reads TGTGCCAGTAGTCCCCGGACGGGGAACACTGAAGCTTTCTTT. Translation gives CASSPRTGNTEAFF.

V is TRBV5-1 and J is TRBJ1-2; unclear D gene. V lost 4 bases, J lost 1 base, and 11 bases lay in between. This CDR3 contains 14 residues. CDR1 is SGHRS and CDR2 is YFSETQ in the germline V gene. This chain's CDR3 is CASSPAEINYGYTF. In DNA, the CDR3 is TGCGCCAGCAGCCCGGCAGAAATTAACTATGGCTACACCTTC.

This chain uses TRBV6-6 with TRBJ2-7, with unresolved D. The CDR3 length is 11 residues. CDR1 is MNHNY, CDR2 SVGAGI, per germline (reference sequence). The germline V and J ends were trimmed by 0 bases and 6 bases, with 3 bases remaining between them. The CDR3 is CASSYSAEQYF. As DNA, the CDR3 is TGTGCCAGCAGTTACTCTGCCGAGCAGTACTTC.

The chain carries TRBV9 and TRBJ1-2, with a tentative D call TRBD1 (5 bases). The ends were cut back, 4 bases at V and 1 base at J, with 23 bases in the middle. Per germline, CDR1 SGDLS and CDR2 YYNGEE. The CDR3 runs to 18 residues. This chain's CDR3 is CASSHLYRGRRRNYGYTF. The CDR3 DNA is TGTGCCAGCAGCCATCTTTATCGGGGGAGGAGGCGTAACTATGGCTACACCTTC.

V gene TRBV18 combines with J gene TRBJ2-3; TRBD2 aligns across 16 bases. V lost 3 bases, J lost 4 bases, and 7 bases stayed unmatched. The germline V gene has CDR1 KGHSH and CDR2 LQKENI. The CDR3 has 18 residues. The CDR3 DNA is TGTGCCAGCTCACCGGCCTCGGGACTAGCGGGGGGGGCAGATACGCAGTATTTT. Translated: CASSPASGLAGGADTQYF.

The rearrangement uses TRBV6-5 and TRBJ2-3; D may correspond to TRBD1 or TRBD2 (5 bases each). V shed 10 bases and J shed 1 base, with 18 bases lying between them. Germline lookup yields CDR1 MNHEY and CDR2 SVGAGI. The CDR3 runs 15 residues. CDR3 sequence: CATSDVGAGTDTQYF. The CDR3 nucleotides are TGTGCCACCTCGGATGTCGGGGCTGGCACAGATACGCAGTATTTT.

This chain uses TRBV14 with TRBJ2-4; a weak D match, TRBD2 (7 bases). Trimming took off 6 bases at V and 8 bases at J, with 14 bases between the two ends. CDR1 is SGHDN and CDR2 is FVKESK in the germline V gene. This CDR3 spans 13 amino acids. CDR3: CASRGGAGYIQYF. The CDR3 DNA sequence: TGTGCCAGCAGAGGGGGGGCCGGGTACATTCAGTACTTC.

This chain connects TRBV30 to TRBJ1-4, with D possibly matching TRBD1 (6 bases). The CDR3 covers 15 residues. The V end was cut by 0 bases, the J end by 8 bases, with 16 bases between. Per germline, CDR1 GTSNPN and CDR2 SVGIG (reference sequence). CDR3 sequence reads: CAWSVQGQVGEKLFF. Written as DNA, the CDR3 is TGTGCCTGGAGTGTACAGGGTCAAGTGGGGGAAAAACTGTTTTTT.